This TCR beta chain was obtained from a study of response to subunit inactivated influenza vaccine. There are a few counts of this clonotype. The ends were cut back, 1 base at V and 5 bases at J, with 29 bases in the middle. The CDR3 runs to 21 residues. TCRdb recomputed calls from the RT-PCR reads with MiXCR, one row per CDR3 protein. Of 160,000 or so distinct CDR3 sequences in the sample, 11% are singletons; the top ten hold around 12%. The chain couples TRBV12-3 or TRBV12-4 to TRBJ1-4; D gene uncertain. The sequencing here drew on non-naive T cells sorted from PBMCs, taken 45 days after vaccination. The TCR was taken from a man aged 45-60 years who received an inactivated influenza vaccine. As DNA, the CDR3 is TGTGCCAGCAGTTTAGTCCTTCGGTATGGGAGAGACACGACTTTAAATGAAAAACTGTTTTTT. Encoded protein: CASSLVLRYGRDTTLNEKLFF.